The 20 T cell receptor beta chains below all came from one sample that was sequenced in a study of siplizumab effects on memory and regulatory T cells. Only in-frame clones appear in the TCRdb table, and some are missing; sequencing was by immunoSEQ multiplex PCR. Among approximately 94,000 clones listed, about 91% were seen once. What was sequenced was CD4+ T cells sorted from blood. These receptors were taken from a human donor in good health.

Points on this clone: The CDR3 ends on some other residue instead of the conserved phenylalanine or tryptophan, so this is likely a read error. The chain employs TRBV7-8 and TRBJ1-5; D gene unclear. The CDR3 runs 13 residues. V lost 3 bases, J lost 6 bases, and 9 bases lay in between. The V gene's germline CDR1 is SGHVS and CDR2 FQNEAQ. In DNA form, the CDR3 reads TGTGCCAGCAGCTTCGGGGAAATTCAGCCCCAGCATCTT. Protein sequence: CASSFGEIQPQHL.

The sample holds one count of this clone. The chain joins TRBV11-2 to TRBJ2-4; D call uncertain. Germline-derived CDR1 and CDR2 are SGHAT and FQNNGV. The CDR3 extends over 12 amino acids. The V end was cut by 5 bases, the J end by 7 bases, with 9 bases between. The CDR3 region has the DNA TGTGCCAGCAGCGCGTCCTGGAACATTCAGTACTTC. This encodes CASSASWNIQYF. Full variable domain (outside the CDR3, taken from reference TRBV11-2 and TRBJ2-4): EAGVAQSPRYKIIEKRQSVAFWCNPISGHATLYWYQQILGQGPKLLIQFQNNGVVDDSQLPKDRFSAERLKGVDSTLKIQPAKLEDSAVYLCASSASWNIQYFGAGTRLSVL.

V usage is TRBV6-1 and J usage is TRBJ1-4; 8 positions match TRBD1. This CDR3 comprises 17 residues. Trimming cost V 4 bases and J 1 base; bases outside gene matches: 8. Germline CDR1 MNHNS, CDR2 SASEGT. CDR3 sequence reads: CASSVTGASLTNEKLFF. The CDR3 region has the DNA TGTGCCAGCAGTGTGACAGGGGCCTCCCTAACTAATGAAAAACTGTTTTTT.

The rearrangement joins TRBV7-3 to TRBJ2-7; D may be TRBD1 (5 bases). The CDR3 consists of 13 residues. Germline V lookup: CDR1 SGHTA, CDR2 FQGTGA. V was cut by 5 bases and J by 9 bases, with 17 bases left in between. CDR3 region: CASSLGDGFAQYF. Here the CDR3 DNA reads TGTGCCAGCAGCCTAGGGGATGGGTTTGCGCAGTACTTC.

This chain joins TRBV7-2 and TRBJ2-7; unclear D gene. V lost 2 bases to trimming and J lost 3 bases, with 11 bases between them. Germline V lookup: CDR1 SGHTA, CDR2 FQGNSA. The CDR3 sequence is 14 residues long. The CDR3 here is CASSLSYGIYEQYF. The CDR3 DNA reads TGTGCCAGCAGCTTAAGTTATGGGATCTACGAGCAGTACTTC.

Turning to this clone: Other nucleotide sequences from this sample produce the same CDR3. The CDR3: CASCEGGRDEQYF. DNA for the CDR3: TGTGCCAGCTGTGAAGGGGGGCGGGACGAGCAGTACTTC. V gene TRBV5-6 combines with J gene TRBJ2-7; D could derive from TRBD1 or TRBD2 (6 bases each). With 7 bases removed from V and 5 bases from J, the gap between germline ends came to 16 bases. The CDR3 runs 13 residues. Germline V CDR1 and CDR2: SGHDT, YYEEEE.

The chain has TRBV28 and TRBJ1-6; possible D gene TRBD1, 5 bases. Trimming left V 2 bases short and J 1 base short, with 9 bases between. The germline V gene encodes CDR1 MDHEN and CDR2 SYDVKM. This CDR3 spans 16 amino acids. CDR3 DNA: TGTGCCAGCAGTTTACCCGGGGGGTCCTATAATTCACCCCTCCACTTT. This gives the protein CASSLPGGSYNSPLHF.

V gene TRBV7-3 combines with J gene TRBJ2-1, with 8 bases identical to TRBD2. The CDR3 loop spans 15 amino acids. V lost 4 bases and J lost 3; bases outside the gene matches: 5. Germline CDR1 reads SGHTA; CDR2 reads FQGTGA. CDR3 DNA sequence: TGTGCCAGCAGCTCCGCCAGCGGGGGCTACAATGAGCAGTTCTTC. Its protein is CASSSASGGYNEQFF.

This sequence joins TRBV11-2 and TRBJ1-1; 9 positions agree with TRBD1. CDR1 is SGHAT, CDR2 FQNNGV, per germline. Unmatched junction bases numbered 3, after V lost 3 bases and J lost 7 bases. This CDR3 is 13 amino acids long. The CDR3 spells CASSLGQGREAFF. CDR3 DNA sequence: TGTGCCAGCAGCTTGGGACAGGGCCGTGAAGCTTTCTTT.

Concerning this clone: Relative to the germline gene, one junction end is altered; a read error may explain this. The V gene is TRBV29-1, the J gene TRBJ2-7; 14 bases are shared with TRBD2. The CDR3 spans 15 residues. The germline CDR1 and CDR2 sequences are SQVTM and ANQGSEA. The DNA for the CDR3 is TGCAGCGTCGCACCCTTACTCCTGGGACTAGCGGGGGCGACCTTC. Translation gives CSVAPLLLGLAGATF.

This chain joins TRBV5-1 and TRBJ2-1, with D possibly being TRBD1 or TRBD2 (6 bases each). V was shortened by 4 bases and J by 0 bases, with 20 bases between the two germline ends. CDR1 and CDR2 from the germline V gene are SGHRS and YFSETQ. The length of the CDR3 is 18 residues. In DNA, the CDR3 is TGCGCCAGCAGCCTTCCGAAGGGGGGCCAGAGCTCCTACAATGAGCAGTTCTTC. It codes for CASSLPKGGQSSYNEQFF.

The chain recombines TRBV7-3 with TRBJ1-1; D not resolved. This CDR3 has 13 residues. V dropped 3 bases and J dropped 2 bases, with 7 bases sitting between them. The V gene's germline CDR1 is SGHTA and CDR2 FQGTGA. The CDR3 DNA reads TGTGCCAGCAGCTTCGGGGAAAACACTGAAGCTTTCTTT. It codes for CASSFGENTEAFF.

This sequence joins TRBV2 and TRBJ1-4; 9 nucleotides line up with TRBD1. This CDR3 is 13 amino acids long. Germline-derived CDR1 and CDR2 are SNHLY and FYNNEI. Trimming at V came to 6 bases and at J to 7 bases, leaving 3 bases not matched to a gene. The CDR3 loop is CASRDRGGEKLFF. Here the CDR3 DNA reads TGTGCCAGCAGGGACAGGGGAGGTGAAAAACTGTTTTTT. Combining the CDR3 with reference TRBV2 and TRBJ1-4 gives the whole variable domain EPEVTQTPSHQVTQMGQEVILRCVPISNHLYFYWYRQILGQKVEFLVSFYNNEISEKSEIFDDQFSVERPDGSNFTLKIRSTKLEDSAMYFCASRDRGGEKLFFGSGTQLSVL.

This clone was counted between two and nine times. The chain combines TRBV9 with TRBJ2-1, with 10 bases identical to TRBD2. Germline-derived CDR1 and CDR2 are SGDLS and YYNGEE. The CDR3 is 13 residues long. V shed 3 bases and J 8 bases; nucleotides not matched to a gene: 2. The CDR3 coding sequence is TGTGCCAGCAGCGGGACTAGCGGAGATGAGCAGTTCTTC. Amino acids: CASSGTSGDEQFF.

The chain is built from TRBV6-6 and TRBJ2-7; 11 bases agree with TRBD1. The CDR3 has 14 residues. Germline CDR1 and CDR2: MNHNY and SVGAGI (reference sequence). V was pared by 6 bases and J by 4 bases, with 5 bases of the junction left unmatched. CDR3 region: CASRTGTGGYEQYF. As DNA, the CDR3 is TGTGCCAGCAGGACCGGGACAGGGGGTTACGAGCAGTACTTC.

V is TRBV28 and J is TRBJ2-3; TRBD2 aligns across 7 bases. The V and J ends lost 6 bases and 1 base, in that order; junction bases with no gene match: 10. Germline V lookup: CDR1 MDHEN, CDR2 SYDVKM. This CDR3 is built from 16 residues. The CDR3 nucleotides are TGTGCCAGCAGCCCCTTTGCGGCGGGGGGCACAGATACGCAGTATTTT. Amino acids: CASSPFAAGGTDTQYF.

The count of this clone is one. CDR3 coding DNA: TGTGCCAGCTCACCATCGGCTGTAATAGTCTACGAGCAGTACTTC. Its protein product is CASSPSAVIVYEQYF. J is TRBJ2-7 and V is TRBV18; D gene ambiguous. Germline CDR1 is KGHSH and CDR2 is LQKENI. Trimming took 2 bases from V and 3 from J, leaving 14 bases between them. This CDR3 spans 15 amino acids.

The J gene is TRBJ2-5, the V gene TRBV7-2; 13 positions agree with TRBD2. This CDR3 is 16 amino acids long. The V gene's germline CDR1 is SGHTA and CDR2 FQGNSA. V trimming: 5 bases; J trimming: 10 bases; junction bases outside the gene matches: 13. CDR3 residues: CASSTGLAGAKGSQYF. The CDR3 nucleotides read TGTGCCAGCAGCACCGGACTAGCGGGGGCAAAGGGGAGCCAGTACTTC.

CDR3 coding DNA: TGTGCCAGCAGTTACTCGGGACAGGGGGCCACTGAAGCTTTCTTT. Encoded protein: CASSYSGQGATEAFF. The chain links TRBV6-5 to TRBJ1-1; 12 nucleotides match TRBD1. V trimming: 0 bases; J trimming: 4 bases; junction bases outside the gene matches: 0. Germline loops: CDR1 MNHEY, CDR2 SVGAGI. CDR3 length equals 15 residues.

The chain uses TRBV19 and TRBJ1-4, with D maybe TRBD1 (5 bases). This CDR3 has 15 amino acids. Per the germline V gene, CDR1 is LNHDA and CDR2 is SQIVND (reference sequence). V was cut by 3 bases and J by 8 bases, with 16 bases left in between. The CDR3: CASSMGRRVGEKLFF. Here the CDR3 DNA reads TGTGCCAGTAGTATGGGTCGCAGGGTGGGCGAAAAACTGTTTTTT.